This T cell receptor beta chain appears in the sequencing data of a study of blood T cell repertoires in COVID-19 (TCRdb year 2020). About the full investigation: Collaborator samples came from the United States, Italy and Spain and covered acute and convalescent phases of COVID-19. Where available, HLA class I and class II types were obtained from metadata supplied by the sample provider rather than from assay-based typing. The samples were drawn from two sources: the first 160 participants of the ongoing ImmuneRACE study, and 1,000 to 1,500 subjects contributed by 6 global collaborators. The repertoires were released in a freely available public database meant as a resource for research on the immune response to SARS-CoV-2. A de-identified subject ID, COVID-19 status, age in years and sex were almost always included in the sample metadata. The material from the prospective study consisted of cDNA or gDNA derived from T cells, B-cell-depleted T cells, or PBMCs. Deeply sampled blood TCRbeta repertoires from subjects exposed to, actively infected with, or recovered from COVID-19 were included in the dataset.

Participants in the prospective study were aged about 18 to 90 years, lived in 24 United States geographic areas, and enrolled through a virtual design. In the prospective study, cohorts were assigned on the basis of participant-reported clinical history obtained from a screening survey and a study questionnaire. For ImmuneRACE Cohort 3, a participant was defined as recovered based on two consecutive negative NP/OP PCR tests, clearance by a healthcare professional, or resolution of symptoms. Mobile phlebotomists in the prospective study collected whole blood, serum and a nasopharyngeal or oropharyngeal swab from every participant. Over a 2-month period, participants in the prospective study had the option of providing additional blood draws and questionnaires. Before DNA extraction, prospective study blood samples were shipped either frozen or at room temperature. With respect to this clone: The target of this receptor is not known. No much larger clone exists at a distance of one base, and base qualities are not known.

Points the paper makes about the study in general: Clinical and demographic metadata were provided uncurated, with the amount varying by source and participant.

Trimming takes 0 bases from V and 3 bases from J, and the germline ends sit 8 bases apart. CDR1 and CDR2 (MDHEN, SYDVKM) derive from the germline V gene. Including cysteine and phenylalanine, the CDR3 has 15 amino acids. Only the CDR3 DNA stays, 45 bases, in frame from base 1. TCRbeta CDR3 regions were amplified from genomic DNA by means of the immunoSEQ Assay, a bias-controlled multiplex PCR. Concerning the study's data processing: Within the assay, amplification of reference gene primers was used to estimate how many nucleated cells each sample contained. To quantify the absolute abundance of each unique TCRbeta CDR3 rearrangement, sequence reads were collapsed and filtered. For each sample, productive Simpson clonality was calculated by taking the square root of Simpson's diversity index across productive rearrangements. The table was pulled from immuneACCESS by TCRdb, which kept in-frame rearrangements only. Such tables lose some clones; where checked, under half of the loss comes from unresolved V genes, and the rest has no known cause. The V and J calls and clone size were taken over from that table, and D and trimming were inferred from the DNA. The sample profile shows a few hundred thousand clones; 86% of them were found once. The ten largest clones add up to under 11% of the sample.

The sequencing input was PBMCs or T cells enriched from blood (not recorded which). The chain is made from TRBV28 and TRBJ2-2; confidence is insufficient to name the D gene. This clonotype was obtained from a woman aged 18-29 years who had recovered from COVID-19. This receptor carries the CDR3 CASSLWAVDTGELFF. The DNA is TGTGCCAGCAGTTTATGGGCGGTGGACACCGGGGAGCTGTTTTTT.